The 15 T cell receptor beta chains given below trace back to one sample, sequenced in a study of blood T cells in healthy people across ages. The authors ran a second PCR of about 6 to 11 cycles using a sample-barcoded 5' primer and a J-beta primer mix. TCRdb reprocessed the 5' RACE reads via MiXCR and lists one record per CDR3 protein. The data show roughly 1 million distinct CDR3 sequences, with approximately 25% seen just once and less than 0.85% held by the top ten. The same sample was also studied in work on T cells of mothers and their children.

Sequencing was performed on blood. These receptors were taken from a girl under 10 years old in good health.

This chain joins TRBV27 and TRBJ2-5, with 10 bases lining up with TRBD2. The J call may not be correct, given that the DNA end is closer to TRBJ2-1. The CDR3 contains 16 residues. The germline V gene has CDR1 MNHEY and CDR2 SMNVEV (reference sequence). The CDR3 protein is CASSPSSGGSYNEQFF. CDR3 DNA sequence: TGTGCCAGCAGCCCCTCTAGCGGGGGTTCCTACAATGAGCAGTTCTTC.

This chain connects TRBV7-9 to TRBJ1-1; the D gene is possibly TRBD1 (5 bases). V shed 3 bases and J shed 2 bases, with 13 bases lying between them. The CDR3 length is 15 residues. Germline V lookup: CDR1 SEHNR, CDR2 FQNEAQ (reference sequence). The CDR3 spells CASSFAQGANTEAFF. DNA for the CDR3: TGTGCCAGCAGCTTCGCCCAGGGCGCTAACACTGAAGCTTTCTTT.

This clonotype was counted a single time. The V gene is TRBV5-4, the J gene TRBJ2-1; D is ambiguous. V shed 1 base and J shed 5 bases, with 7 bases lying between them. The CDR3 length is 13 residues. The germline V gene has CDR1 SGHNT and CDR2 YYREEE (reference sequence). This chain's CDR3 is CASSLWANNEQFF. CDR3 DNA: TGTGCCAGCAGCTTGTGGGCTAACAATGAGCAGTTCTTC.

The table lists this clonotype with a few counts. This sequence joins TRBV6-5 and TRBJ2-7; the match to TRBD2 covers 8 bases. This CDR3 is 14 amino acids long. With 5 bases clipped from V and 3 bases from J, the junction kept 6 bases outside the gene matches. CDR1 and CDR2 from the germline V gene are MNHEY and SVGAGI. CDR3: CASSSGRIGYEQYF. Written as DNA, the CDR3 is TGTGCCAGCAGTAGCGGGAGAATAGGCTACGAGCAGTACTTC.

This clonotype was observed a handful of times. The chain uses TRBV7-2 and TRBJ1-1; the D gene is possibly TRBD1 (5 bases). Germline lookup yields CDR1 SGHTA and CDR2 FQGNSA. V was cut by 2 bases and J by 7 bases, with 14 bases left in between. This CDR3 comprises 14 residues. The CDR3 loop is CASSLTVGVGEAFF. The CDR3 nucleotides are TGTGCCAGCAGCTTAACGGTAGGGGTCGGTGAAGCTTTCTTT.

In this sample, this clonotype turned up many times. The V call is TRBV7-9, the J call TRBJ2-1; no reliable D call. The DNA matches TRBJ2-5 better at its end, which makes the J call doubtful. The CDR3 totals 12 residues. Germline CDR1 SEHNR, CDR2 FQNEAQ (reference sequence). CDR3 region: CASSLHKVTQYF. The CDR3 nucleotides read TGTGCCAGCAGCTTGCATAAGGTGACCCAGTACTTC.

The chain recombines TRBV25-1 with TRBJ2-5; no firm D call. V was pared by 2 bases and J by 5 bases, with 15 bases between. Germline values: CDR1 MGHDK, CDR2 SYGVNS. The CDR3 sequence is 15 residues long. The DNA for the CDR3 is TGTGCCAGCAGTGAACCCCGGACCCAGACGGAGACCCAGTACTTC. It codes for CASSEPRTQTETQYF. The full variable domain, in which reference TRBV25-1 and TRBJ2-5 provide the parts outside the CDR3, is EADIYQTPRYLVIGTGKKITLECSQTMGHDKMYWYQQDPGMELHLIHYSYGVNSTEKGDLSSESTVSRIRTEHFPLTLESARPSHTSQYLCASSEPRTQTETQYFGPGTRLLVL.

The V call is TRBV12-3 or TRBV12-4, the J call TRBJ1-1; TRBD1 matches at 8 bases. V shed 3 bases, J shed 7 bases, and the junction held 7 bases outside the gene matches. CDR3 length equals 14 residues. CDR3 sequence reads: CASSFGRGLFEAFF. The CDR3 coding sequence is TGTGCCAGCAGTTTTGGCAGGGGGCTATTTGAAGCTTTCTTT.

This chain joins TRBV5-1 and TRBJ1-1, with D tentatively TRBD1 (5 bases). This CDR3 has 16 amino acids. The V end lost 4 bases, the J end lost 6 bases, and 22 bases lay between the germline ends. Germline loops: CDR1 SGHRS, CDR2 YFSETQ. CDR3 nucleotides: TGCGCCAGCAGCCCGCACCCCGAGGACATTAACGCTGAAGCTTTCTTT. As protein: CASSPHPEDINAEAFF. Looking up the rest from reference TRBV5-1 and TRBJ1-1 gives the full variable domain: KAGVTQTPRYLIKTRGQQVTLSCSPISGHRSVSWYQQTPGQGLQFLFEYFSETQRNKGNFPGRFSGRQFSNSRSEMNVSTLELGDSALYLCASSPHPEDINAEAFFGQGTRLTVV.

V gene TRBV2 combines with J gene TRBJ1-2, with D unclear. CDR1 and CDR2 (germline): SNHLY, FYNNEI. This CDR3 contains 11 residues. V was trimmed by 7 bases and J by 5 bases, leaving 8 bases between them. The CDR3 coding sequence is TGTGCCAGCAAGGCCCTTTATGGCTACACCTTC. This encodes CASKALYGYTF.

This clonotype has only a few counts. The chain is built from TRBV27 and TRBJ2-7, with 8 bases fitting TRBD1. CDR1 and CDR2 from the germline V gene are MNHEY and SMNVEV (reference sequence). CDR3 length equals 13 residues. V was pared by 6 bases and J by 6 bases, with 7 bases of the junction left unmatched. The DNA for the CDR3 is TGTGCCAGCAGAGGGAGAGGGACAGGCGAGCAGTACTTC. It is translated as CASRGRGTGEQYF.

This sequence joins TRBV20-1 and TRBJ1-2, with 8 bases fitting TRBD1. Trimming at V came to 5 bases and at J to 4 bases, leaving 6 bases not matched to a gene. The CDR3 spans 13 residues. Germline lookup yields CDR1 DFQATT and CDR2 SNEGSKA (reference sequence). CDR3 nucleotide sequence: TGCAGTGCTTTGGACAGGGTGGCCTATGGCTACACCTTC. The encoded protein is CSALDRVAYGYTF.

This clonotype showed up just a few times. The chain carries TRBV27 and TRBJ2-5; TRBD1 aligns across 9 bases. The J call may not be correct, given that the DNA end is closer to TRBJ2-7. This CDR3 spans 15 amino acids. Germline CDR1 MNHEY, CDR2 SMNVEV (reference sequence). The CDR3 region has the DNA TGTGCCAGCAGTACACTTCTGGGACAGGGAATCGAGCAGTACTTC. Translation: CASSTLLGQGIEQYF.

As concerns this clonotype: The germline gene is not matched at one end of the junction; a read error may be the cause. V gene TRBV6-6 combines with J gene TRBJ2-5, with 7 nucleotides matching TRBD2. This CDR3 is 15 amino acids long. Germline V CDR1 and CDR2: MNHNY, SVGAGI (reference sequence). As DNA, the CDR3 is TGTGCCAGCAGTTACTCTGGCGGGAGAGGAGATGAGCAGCTCTTC. This codes for CASSYSGGRGDEQLF.

The table lists this clonotype with a few counts. The V gene is TRBV6-5, the J gene TRBJ1-1, with no clear D. The CDR3 is 13 amino acids. Deletions cut 2 bases from V and 0 bases from J, with 4 bases between. The germline V gene has CDR1 MNHEY and CDR2 SVGAGI. The chain's CDR3 is CASSYNMNTEAFF. The CDR3 DNA reads TGTGCCAGCAGTTACAACATGAACACTGAAGCTTTCTTT.